This TCR beta chain was documented in a study of cytomegalovirus exposure and HLA in healthy donors. At the level of the study: The 110 or so validation repertoires used a platform that matched the one used for the approximately 670 first-cohort repertoires, as a later analysis reported.

The germline V and J ends were trimmed by 6 bases and 8 bases, with 14 bases remaining between them. From germline, CDR1 is LGHNT and CDR2 FRNRAP. This CDR3 is 13 amino acids long. As regards this clone: Its antigen is unknown.

Regarding the study as a whole: Testing in vitro showed a few CMV-associated chains specific for CMV antigens. Rare TCR sequences predominated, though certain public TCRs were found in many donors. The investigators catalogued 150 to 200 TCR beta chains as cytomegalovirus-associated.

The repertoire was sequenced with immunoSEQ multiplex PCR; TCRdb's copy has only in-frame clones and lacks some. Here the sample spans under 200,000 clones, about 90% being singletons. This clonotype was sampled from a woman younger than 30 in good health and CMV-seropositive. Sequenced input: PBMCs. The chain employs TRBV12-5 and TRBJ2-4; D remains ambiguous. The CDR3 spells CASGRLEMHIQYF. CDR3 DNA: TGTGCTAGTGGCCGCTTGGAGATGCACATTCAGTACTTC.